This TCR beta chain was profiled in a study of blood T cell repertoires in COVID-19. Study background: Samples representing acute and convalescent COVID-19 were sourced from the United States, Italy and Spain. PBMCs, B-cell-depleted T cells, or T cells were the source of the cDNA or gDNA that made up the material.

Sequencing used immunoSEQ multiplex PCR; TCRdb keeps in-frame clones, though not all of them. This table holds approximately 220,000 clones, 80% to 90% found once. Participants, about 18 to 90 years old, spanned about two dozen US areas. Participants were placed into cohorts based on the clinical history they reported. This TCR was sampled from a man aged 25-45 years who had recovered from COVID-19. What was sequenced was PBMCs or T cells enriched from blood (not recorded which).

In nucleotides, the CDR3 is TGTGCCAGCAGCCGAACTAACAGGGACTACGAGCAGTACTTC. As protein: CASSRTNRDYEQYF. This sequence joins TRBV14 and TRBJ2-7, with D maybe TRBD1 (6 bases). The CDR3 extends over 14 amino acids. Trimming removed 4 bases from V and 3 bases from J, with 13 bases in between. Looked up from germline, CDR1 is SGHDN and CDR2 is FVKESK.